One sample yielded the 11 T cell receptor beta chains listed below, sequenced in a study of T cell responses to AZD1222 COVID-19 vaccine. Some clones are missing from TCRdb's copy, which holds only in-frame ones; the method was immunoSEQ multiplex PCR. The table includes tens of thousands of clones, 89% detected once. The specimen was peripheral blood, collected 28 days after the second AZD1222 dose. These receptors all come from an adult who received the AZD1222 COVID-19 vaccine.

A single count supports this clone. V gene TRBV6-2 or TRBV6-3 combines with J gene TRBJ2-5; D is unclear. The CDR3 length is 11 residues. CDR1 is MNHEY and CDR2 is SVGEGT in the germline V gene. V lost 5 bases to trimming and J lost 5 bases, with 6 bases between them. In DNA, the CDR3 is TGTGCCAGCAGTGAGGCGGAGACCCAGTACTTC. Its protein is CASSEAETQYF.

The V call is TRBV7-2, the J call TRBJ2-5, with D hard to call. The V gene lost 6 bases and the J gene lost 1 base, with 15 bases spanning the gap. The germline gives CDR1 SGHTA, CDR2 FQGNSA. CDR3 size: 15 residues. The CDR3 sequence is CASSFSRPSQETQYF. CDR3 bases: TGTGCCAGCAGTTTTTCCCGTCCGAGCCAAGAGACCCAGTACTTC.

V and J are TRBV6-1 and TRBJ2-5; 7 bases fit TRBD1. CDR1 MNHNS and CDR2 SASEGT come from the germline V gene. The junction had 8 bases not matched to a gene; V was cut back by 3 bases and J by 1 base. The CDR3 is made up of 16 amino acids. CDR3 coding DNA: TGTGCCAGCAGTGAGCCCGGGACAGTAGTCCAAGAGACCCAGTACTTC. It is translated as CASSEPGTVVQETQYF.

This clone was picked up one time. The gene calls are TRBV6-2 or TRBV6-3 and TRBJ1-5, with D unclear. This CDR3 is built from 12 residues. V lost 3 bases and J 7 bases, leaving 7 bases between the germline ends. Germline CDR1 and CDR2: MNHEY and SVGEGT. The CDR3 DNA reads TGTGCCAGCAGTTATGGGGAACAGCCCCAGCATTTT. Its protein is CASSYGEQPQHF.

The CDR3 nucleotides are TGTGCCAGCAGCCGCGGACTAGATCGGGGTGAGCAGTTCTTC. Encoded protein: CASSRGLDRGEQFF. This sequence joins TRBV6-5 and TRBJ2-1, with TRBD2 identical over 7 bases. The CDR3 consists of 14 residues. With V trimmed by 6 bases and J by 9 bases, 11 bases remained unmatched. Germline CDR1 is MNHEY and CDR2 is SVGAGI.

The chain carries TRBV7-9 and TRBJ1-4, with no clear D. Between the trimmed V and J ends, which lost 5 bases and 0 bases, there was a span of 13 bases. Germline values: CDR1 SEHNR, CDR2 FQNEAQ (reference sequence). The CDR3 spans 16 residues. The CDR3 coding sequence is TGTGCCAGCAGCCCGGGGTCGACCGCAACTAATGAAAAACTGTTTTTT. This gives the protein CASSPGSTATNEKLFF.

The V and J genes are TRBV27 and TRBJ1-5; 8 bases match TRBD1. This CDR3 region has 14 residues. The germline V gene has CDR1 MNHEY and CDR2 SMNVEV (reference sequence). Losses at the gene ends were 5 bases for V and 6 bases for J; bases not matched to a gene: 6. CDR3 sequence reads: CASSTRTGSQPQHF. DNA of the CDR3: TGTGCCAGCAGTACCAGGACAGGGTCTCAGCCCCAGCATTTT.

The genes are TRBV30 and TRBJ2-1; 12 nucleotides line up with TRBD2. Germline-derived CDR1 and CDR2 are GTSNPN and SVGIG (reference sequence). The CDR3 is 14 amino acids. Losses at the gene ends were 5 bases for V and 14 bases for J; bases not matched to a gene: 13. The DNA of the CDR3 is TGTGCCTGGGCACGGACTAGCGGGACCGTTGGCAAGTTCTTC. It encodes CAWARTSGTVGKFF. The complete variable domain, with remaining parts taken from reference TRBV30 and TRBJ2-1, reads SQTIHQWPATLVQPVGSPLSLECTVEGTSNPNLYWYRQAAGRGLQLLFYSVGIGQISSEVPQNLSASRPQDRQFILSSKKLLLSDSGFYLCAWARTSGTVGKFFGPGTRLTVL.

The chain combines TRBV11-2 with TRBJ1-6; 9 bases fit TRBD1. This CDR3 is built from 19 residues. Germline CDR1 SGHAT, CDR2 FQNNGV. The V and J ends lost 2 bases and 9 bases, in that order; junction bases with no gene match: 17. Written as DNA, the CDR3 is TGTGCCAGCAGCTTATTCCCCCTACCGACGACAGGGGGTGGTTCACCCCTCCACTTT. Translated: CASSLFPLPTTGGGSPLHF. Supplemented by reference TRBV11-2 and TRBJ1-6, the full variable domain reads EAGVAQSPRYKIIEKRQSVAFWCNPISGHATLYWYQQILGQGPKLLIQFQNNGVVDDSQLPKDRFSAERLKGVDSTLKIQPAKLEDSAVYLCASSLFPLPTTGGGSPLHFGNGTRLTVT.

This sequence joins TRBV6-1 and TRBJ2-7; D gene unclear. The germline CDR1 and CDR2 sequences are MNHNS and SASEGT. The CDR3 runs 14 residues. V lost 2 bases to trimming and J lost 4 bases, with 12 bases between them. The CDR3 here is CASSEPLGLYEQYV. CDR3 sequence (DNA): TGTGCCAGCAGTGAACCCTTAGGATTATACGAGCAGTACGTC.

This chain links TRBV28 with TRBJ1-3, with D perhaps TRBD1 (5 bases). Trimming pared 7 bases from V and 0 bases from J, leaving 19 bases between. Germline values: CDR1 MDHEN, CDR2 SYDVKM. This CDR3 contains 17 residues. CDR3 DNA: TGTGCCAGCACTCCACTGGGGGGGGAGTCCTCTGGAAACACCATATATTTT. Its protein product is CASTPLGGESSGNTIYF.